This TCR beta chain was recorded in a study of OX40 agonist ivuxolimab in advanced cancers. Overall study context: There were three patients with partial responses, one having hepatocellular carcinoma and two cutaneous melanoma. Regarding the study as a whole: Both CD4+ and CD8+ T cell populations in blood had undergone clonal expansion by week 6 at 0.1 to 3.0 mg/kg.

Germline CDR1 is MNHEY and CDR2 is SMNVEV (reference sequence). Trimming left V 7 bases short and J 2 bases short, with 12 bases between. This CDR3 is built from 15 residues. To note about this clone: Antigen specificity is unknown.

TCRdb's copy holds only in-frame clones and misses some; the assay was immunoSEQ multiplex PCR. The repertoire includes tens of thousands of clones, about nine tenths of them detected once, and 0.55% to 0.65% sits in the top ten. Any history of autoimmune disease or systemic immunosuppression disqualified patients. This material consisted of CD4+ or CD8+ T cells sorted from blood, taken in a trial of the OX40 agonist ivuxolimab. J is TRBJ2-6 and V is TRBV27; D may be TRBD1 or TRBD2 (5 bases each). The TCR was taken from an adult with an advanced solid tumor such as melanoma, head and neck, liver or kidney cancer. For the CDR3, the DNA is TGTGCCAGCACCTGGGACGGAGCTGGGGCCAACGTCCTGACTTTC. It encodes CASTWDGAGANVLTF.